These T cell receptor beta chains were read from a single sample in a study of breast tumors, draining lymph nodes, adjacent tissues. TCRdb analysed the multiplex PCR reads with MiXCR anew, one entry per CDR3 protein. The sample has around 150,000 distinct CDR3 sequences; about 20% are singletons. Sequencing used axillary lymph node tissue. Receptors were obtained from a female donor with breast cancer. Some clones in this sample may be carry-over from other donors' samples. Each CDR3 is given with its conserved first and last residue. A D gene is named only where the DNA matches it firmly. Not every row has a clone size; where given, it reads once, few, many or a size class.

few NA 13 TRBJ2-4 TRBV7-2 TGTGCCAGCAGCTTAGGGAGGTCGGACATTCGGTACTTC CASSLGRSDIRYF
many NA 12 TRBJ2-3 TRBV6-2/TRBV6-3 TGTGCCAGCAGCTGGAACACAGATACGCAGTATTTT CASSWNTDTQYF
many TRBD1 16 TRBJ1-6 TRBV6-6 TGTGCCAGCAGTTACACTGGGGGACAGGGGGGATCACCCCTCCACTTT CASSYTGGQGGSPLHF
many TRBD2 16 TRBJ2-3 TRBV11-1 TGTGCCAGCAGCTTACTAGCGGGAGTCGGCACAGATACGCAGTATTTT CASSLLAGVGTDTQYF
NA NA 15 TRBJ1-2 TRBV27 TGTGCCAGCGCCGCCATGGCAGGGGTTCTCTCTGGCTACACCTTC CASAAMAGVLSGYTF
many NA 15 TRBJ1-3 TRBV12-3/TRBV12-4 TGTGCCAGCAGTTTAGTAGTAGGGCCTGGAAACACCATATATTTT CASSLVVGPGNTIYF
many TRBD2 13 TRBJ2-1 TRBV3-1 TGTGCCAGCAGCCGACTAGCGGGAGTTGAGCAGTTCTTC CASSRLAGVEQFF
many NA 14 TRBJ2-7 TRBV5-5 TGTGCCAGCAGCTTACCCGGGACCACCTACGAGCAGTACTTC CASSLPGTTYEQYF
many NA 13 TRBJ1-2 TRBV6-5 TGTGCCAGCAGTCGGGTGGCAGACTATGGCTACACCTTC CASSRVADYGYTF
many TRBD1 12 TRBJ1-5 TRBV20-1 TGCAGTGCACAGGGGGGGAATCAGCCCCAGCATTTT CSAQGGNQPQHF
many TRBD1 18 TRBJ1-2 TRBV4-1 TGCGCCAGCAGCCAGCCCGGGACAGGGGTTCCCTCGTGGATAGGCTACACCTTC CASSQPGTGVPSWIGYTF
many NA 15 TRBJ1-6 TRBV3-1 TGTGCCAGCAGCCAAATTTCGCAGGGAAATTCACCCCTCCACTTT CASSQISQGNSPLHF
many NA 13 TRBJ2-1 TRBV28 TGTGCCAGCATGAACAGGGCAGTAGATGAGCAGTTCTTC CASMNRAVDEQFF
many NA 16 TRBJ1-3 TRBV2 TGTGCCAGCAGTGCCCAGGGGTTGAGCTCTGGAAACACCATATATTTT CASSAQGLSSGNTIYF
many TRBD2 13 TRBJ2-5 TRBV20-1 TGCAGTGGAGGACTAGCGGGAGTTGAGACCCAGTACTTC CSGGLAGVETQYF
many TRBD1 14 TRBJ2-3 TRBV12-3/TRBV12-4 TGTGCCAGCAGCGACAGGGGGCAAGGAGATACGCAGTATTTT CASSDRGQGDTQYF
many TRBD2 15 TRBJ2-5 TRBV20-1 TGCAGTGCTAGATCCCTAGCGGGAGTTGCAGAGACCCAGTACTTC CSARSLAGVAETQYF
few NA 16 TRBJ1-3 TRBV30 TGTGCCTGGAGTGTAGTCGGGGTTACCTCTGGAAACACCATATATTTT CAWSVVGVTSGNTIYF
many TRBD2 15 TRBJ2-1 TRBV7-2 TGTGCCAGCAGCTTAGCAGGACTAGCGGACAATGAGCAGTTCTTC CASSLAGLADNEQFF
few TRBD2 18 TRBJ2-3 TRBV3-1 TGTGCCAGCAGCCAAGAGGGACTAGCGGGAGGGGGCACAGATACGCAGTATTTT CASSQEGLAGGGTDTQYF
many NA 14 TRBJ2-7 TRBV6-5 TGTGCCAGCAGTACCGAGCCTCTAGCTACCGAGCAGTACTTC CASSTEPLATEQYF
many NA 15 TRBJ2-3 TRBV6-6 TGTGCCAGCAGTTACTCTTTGGCCCGCGGAGATACGCAGTATTTT CASSYSLARGDTQYF
many TRBD1 15 TRBJ1-4 TRBV7-2 TGTGCCAGCAGCCACAGGGGGGGGCGGGATGAAAAACTGTTTTTT CASSHRGGRDEKLFF
NA TRBD2 15 TRBJ2-7 TRBV6-2/TRBV6-3 TGTGCCAGCAGTACGACTAGCAGGAGCTCCTACGAGCAGTACTTC CASSTTSRSSYEQYF
many TRBD2 14 TRBJ2-3 TRBV11-3 TGTGCCAGCAGCTTAGCGGGAGGGGGAGATACGCAGTATTTT CASSLAGGGDTQYF
many NA 16 TRBJ2-5 TRBV20-1 TGCAGTGCCTCCCCGGGGGACTCCTCGTACCAAGAGACCCAGTACTTC CSASPGDSSYQETQYF
many NA 14 TRBJ2-6 TRBV5-5 TGTGCCAGCAGCTCCGACCCTGGGGCCAACGTCCTGACTTTC CASSSDPGANVLTF
many NA 14 TRBJ2-3 TRBV15 TGTGCCACCAGCAGAGATCAGGGGTCAGATACGCAGTATTTT CATSRDQGSDTQYF
many TRBD2 16 TRBJ2-1 TRBV7-6 TGTGCCAGCAGCTTAACGTTTAGACTAGCGGGCAATGAGCAGTTCTTC CASSLTFRLAGNEQFF
NA NA 15 TRBJ2-1 TRBV9 TGTGCCAGCAGCCCGACCGCGGCTAGCTACAATGAGCAGTTCTTC CASSPTAASYNEQFF
many TRBD1 15 TRBJ2-7 TRBV28 TGTGCCAGCAGCAGCCCGGGACAGGGGAATCGCGAGCAGTACTTC CASSSPGQGNREQYF
many TRBD2 16 TRBJ2-3 TRBV10-3 TGTGCCATCAGTGCCATCCCAGCGGGAGTTGCAGATACGCAGTATTTT CAISAIPAGVADTQYF
many NA 15 TRBJ2-7 TRBV4-1 TGCGCCAGCAGCCAAGGAAGGTCATCTGGCTACGAGCAGTACTTC CASSQGRSSGYEQYF
few NA 13 TRBJ2-1 TRBV11-3 TGTGCCAGCAGCTTAAACGTATACAATGAGCAGTTCTTC CASSLNVYNEQFF
many TRBD2 14 TRBJ2-1 TRBV11-2 TGTGCCAGCAGCTTCCCTAGCGGGAGCGATGAGCAGTTCTTC CASSFPSGSDEQFF
many TRBD2 14 TRBJ2-7 TRBV19 TGTGCCAGTAGTCCTTCCTGGGGGGGCTACGAGCAGTACTTC CASSPSWGGYEQYF
many TRBD2 16 TRBJ2-1 TRBV5-1 TGCGCCAGCAGCTTGGCAGCTAGCGGGATCTACAATGAGCAGTTCTTC CASSLAASGIYNEQFF
many NA 13 TRBJ2-2 TRBV2 TGTGCCAGCAGTGTTTCTGATGGCGGGGAGCTGTTTTTT CASSVSDGGELFF
few TRBD2 14 TRBJ2-2 TRBV6-1 TGTGCCAGCAGTGAAGCGCGGGGGGGCGGGGAGCTGTTTTTT CASSEARGGGELFF
many NA 13 TRBJ2-7 TRBV5-1 TGCGCCAGCAGCTTGTGGGCGGGCTACGAGCAGTACTTC CASSLWAGYEQYF
many NA 14 TRBJ2-3 TRBV20-1 TGCAGTGCTAGAGTGGGGAGTAATACAGATACGCAGTATTTT CSARVGSNTDTQYF
NA NA 15 TRBJ2-1 TRBV6-2/TRBV6-3 TGTGCCAGCAGCCAACAAACTGCAGGGGACAATCAGCAGTTCTTC CASSQQTAGDNQQFF
NA NA 17 TRBJ2-6 TRBV5-8 TGTGCCAGCGGGAGATTGAGTGAGAGCTCTGGGGCCAACGTCCTGACTTTC CASGRLSESSGANVLTF
many NA 12 TRBJ2-7 TRBV19 TGTGCCAGTAAAGGGACACGTCTGAGGCAGTACTTC CASKGTRLRQYF
few TRBD1 16 TRBJ1-5 TRBV6-2/TRBV6-3 TGTGCCAGCAGCCCGAGGGACAGGCTGGGGGGACAGCCCCAGCATTTT CASSPRDRLGGQPQHF
NA TRBD2 18 TRBJ2-3 TRBV30 TGTGCCTGTAAGAGGCTAGCGGGAGACGGTGGTCGCACAGATACGCAGTATTTT CACKRLAGDGGRTDTQYF
many TRBD2 14 TRBJ2-7 TRBV11-2 TGTGCCAGCAGCTTAGACGGGACTAGATACGAGCAGTACTTC CASSLDGTRYEQYF
many TRBD2 13 TRBJ2-4 TRBV20-1 TGCAGTGCGACACTAGCGGGAGGAAACATTCAGTACTTC CSATLAGGNIQYF
NA NA 14 TRBJ2-1 TRBV18 TGTGCCAGCTCACCGACAGCCAACCACAATGAGCAGTTCTTC CASSPTANHNEQFF
many NA 12 TRBJ2-7 TRBV6-1 TGTGCCAGTCTGAAACGGGATACCGAGCAGTACTTC CASLKRDTEQYF
many TRBD2 15 TRBJ2-1 TRBV29-1 TGCAGCGTTGACTCTAGCGGGAACTTGTACAATGAGCAGTTCTTC CSVDSSGNLYNEQFF
few NA 17 TRBJ2-6 TRBV29-1 TGCAGCGTTGAAATTCCCTCCACTAGCTCTGGGGCCAACGTCCTGACTTTC CSVEIPSTSSGANVLTF
many TRBD1 15 TRBJ1-2 TRBV11-1 TGTGCCAGCAGCTACGGACAGGGGTTCCACTATGGCTACACCTTC CASSYGQGFHYGYTF
many TRBD2 14 TRBJ2-3 TRBV6-2/TRBV6-3 TGTGCCAGCAAAGGACTAGCGGACACAGATACGCAGTATTTT CASKGLADTDTQYF
many NA 13 TRBJ2-7 TRBV5-8 TGTGCCAGCAGCTTAAATAGCGGCTACGAGCAGTACTTC CASSLNSGYEQYF
many NA 14 TRBJ2-5 TRBV20-1 TGCAGTGCTGCCAACCCCAGCGGCCAAGAGACCCAGTACTTC CSAANPSGQETQYF
many TRBD2 16 TRBJ2-7 TRBV7-2 TGTGCCAGCAGCCAACCCGGAAGCGGGAGGGGCTACGAGCAGTACTTC CASSQPGSGRGYEQYF